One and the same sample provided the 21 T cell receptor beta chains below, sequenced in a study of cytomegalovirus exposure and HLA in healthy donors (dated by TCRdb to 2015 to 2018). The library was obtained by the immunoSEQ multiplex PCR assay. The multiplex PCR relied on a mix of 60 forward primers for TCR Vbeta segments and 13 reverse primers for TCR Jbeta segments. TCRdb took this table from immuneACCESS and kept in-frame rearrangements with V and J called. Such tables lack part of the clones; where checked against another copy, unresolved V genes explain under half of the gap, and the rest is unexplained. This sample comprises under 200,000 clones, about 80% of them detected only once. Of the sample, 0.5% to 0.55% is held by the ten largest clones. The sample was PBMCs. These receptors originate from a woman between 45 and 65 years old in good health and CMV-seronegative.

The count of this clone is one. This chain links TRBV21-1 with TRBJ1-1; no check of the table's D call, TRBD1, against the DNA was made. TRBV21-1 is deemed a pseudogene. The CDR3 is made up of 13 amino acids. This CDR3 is CARTGASGTEAFF. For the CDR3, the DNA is TGTGCCAGGACAGGGGCGAGCGGCACTGAAGCTTTCTTT.

CDR3 bases: TGTGCCATCAGTGGGATTTCAGCGGGGGGTCATGAGCAGTTCTTC. Its protein is CAISGISAGGHEQFF. The chain recombines TRBV10-3 with TRBJ2-1, with 9 nucleotides matching TRBD2. Germline loops: CDR1 ENHRY, CDR2 SYGVKD. V was clipped by 4 bases and J by 8 bases; unmatched bases: 9. This CDR3 comprises 15 residues.

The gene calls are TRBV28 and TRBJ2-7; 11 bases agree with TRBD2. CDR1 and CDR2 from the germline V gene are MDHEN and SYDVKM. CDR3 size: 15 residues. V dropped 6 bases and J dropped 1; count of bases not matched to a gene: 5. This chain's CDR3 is CASRTLAGGSYEQYF. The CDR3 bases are TGTGCCAGCAGAACCCTAGCGGGGGGTTCCTACGAGCAGTACTTC.

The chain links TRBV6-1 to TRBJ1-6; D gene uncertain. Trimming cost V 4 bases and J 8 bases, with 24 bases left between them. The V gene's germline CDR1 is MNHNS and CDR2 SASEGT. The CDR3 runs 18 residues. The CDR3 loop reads CASSADVRSEGFHSPLHF. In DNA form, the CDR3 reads TGTGCCAGCAGTGCGGACGTCAGATCGGAGGGTTTTCATTCACCCCTCCACTTT.

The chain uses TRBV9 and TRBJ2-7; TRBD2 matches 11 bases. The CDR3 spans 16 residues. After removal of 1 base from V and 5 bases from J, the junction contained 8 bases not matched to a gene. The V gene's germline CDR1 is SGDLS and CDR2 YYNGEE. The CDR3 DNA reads TGTGCCAGCAGCGTAACACTTAGCGGGAGGGCCGACGAGCAGTACTTC. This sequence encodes CASSVTLSGRADEQYF. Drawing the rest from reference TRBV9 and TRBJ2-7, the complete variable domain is DSGVTQTPKHLITATGQRVTLRCSPRSGDLSVYWYQQSLDQGLQFLIQYYNGEERAKGNILERFSAQQFPDLHSELNLSSLELGDSALYFCASSVTLSGRADEQYFGPGTRLTVT.

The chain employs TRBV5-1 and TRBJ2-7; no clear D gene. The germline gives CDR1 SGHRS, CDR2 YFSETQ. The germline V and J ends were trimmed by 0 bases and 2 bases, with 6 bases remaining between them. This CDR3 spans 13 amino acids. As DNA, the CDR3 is TGCGCCAGCAGCTTGGACAGAACCTACGAGCAGTACTTC. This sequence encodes CASSLDRTYEQYF.

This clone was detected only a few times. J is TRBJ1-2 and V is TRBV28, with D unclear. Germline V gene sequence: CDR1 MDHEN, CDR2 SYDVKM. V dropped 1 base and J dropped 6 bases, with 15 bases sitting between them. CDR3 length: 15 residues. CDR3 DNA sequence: TGTGCCAGCAGTTTATATCCGGGAAGAGGAGATGGCTACACCTTC. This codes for CASSLYPGRGDGYTF.

CDR3 in DNA: TGTGCCAGCAGTTTTTATCCAGGCGATACCTACGAGCAGTACTTC. Protein product: CASSFYPGDTYEQYF. V gene TRBV28 combines with J gene TRBJ2-7; D remains ambiguous. CDR1 MDHEN and CDR2 SYDVKM come from the germline V gene. V lost 3 bases to trimming and J lost 2 bases, with 14 bases between them. The CDR3 runs to 15 residues.

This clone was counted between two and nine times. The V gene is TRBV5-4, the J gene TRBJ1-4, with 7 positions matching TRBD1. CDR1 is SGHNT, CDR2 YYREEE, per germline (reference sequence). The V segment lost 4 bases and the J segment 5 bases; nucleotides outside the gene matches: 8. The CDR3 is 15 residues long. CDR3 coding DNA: TGTGCCAGCAGCCGGGCGGGGACAGCAAATGAAAAACTGTTTTTT. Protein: CASSRAGTANEKLFF. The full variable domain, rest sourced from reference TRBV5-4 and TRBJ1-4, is ETGVTQSPTHLIKTRGQQVTLRCSSQSGHNTVSWYQQALGQGPQFIFQYYREEENGRGNFPPRFSGLQFPNYSSELNVNALELDDSALYLCASSRAGTANEKLFFGSGTQLSVL.

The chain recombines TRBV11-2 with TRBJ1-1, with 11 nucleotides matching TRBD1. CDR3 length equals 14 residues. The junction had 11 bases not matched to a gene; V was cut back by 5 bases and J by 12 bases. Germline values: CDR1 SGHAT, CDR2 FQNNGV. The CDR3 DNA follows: TGTGCCAGCAGCCCCTCTGTGGACAGGGGGCTCTCTTTCTTT. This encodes CASSPSVDRGLSFF.

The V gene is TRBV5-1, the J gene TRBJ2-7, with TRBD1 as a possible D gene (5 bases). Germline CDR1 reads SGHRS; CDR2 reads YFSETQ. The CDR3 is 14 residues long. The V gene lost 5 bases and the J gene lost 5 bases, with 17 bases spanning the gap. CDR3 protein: CASRPGYSLNEQYF. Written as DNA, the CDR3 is TGCGCCAGCAGACCAGGGTACTCTCTCAACGAGCAGTACTTC.

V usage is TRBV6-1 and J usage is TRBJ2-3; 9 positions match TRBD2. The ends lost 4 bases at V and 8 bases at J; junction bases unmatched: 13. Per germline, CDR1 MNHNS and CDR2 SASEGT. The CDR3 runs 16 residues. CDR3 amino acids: CASSVVRRGGLSTQYF. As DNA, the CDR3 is TGTGCCAGCAGTGTTGTTCGGCGGGGGGGCCTTAGTACGCAGTATTTT.

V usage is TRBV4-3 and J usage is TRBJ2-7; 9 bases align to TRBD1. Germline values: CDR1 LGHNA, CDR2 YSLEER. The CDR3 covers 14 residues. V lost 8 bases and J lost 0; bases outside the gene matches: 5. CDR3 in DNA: TGCGCCAGCGGACAGGGGTTAGGCTCCTACGAGCAGTACTTC. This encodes CASGQGLGSYEQYF.

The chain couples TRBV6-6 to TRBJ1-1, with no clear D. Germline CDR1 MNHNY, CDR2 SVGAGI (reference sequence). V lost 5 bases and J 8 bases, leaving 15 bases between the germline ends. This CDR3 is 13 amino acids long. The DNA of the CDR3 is TGTGCCAGCAGTCCCAATCAGGCAGGCGAAGCTTTCTTT. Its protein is CASSPNQAGEAFF.

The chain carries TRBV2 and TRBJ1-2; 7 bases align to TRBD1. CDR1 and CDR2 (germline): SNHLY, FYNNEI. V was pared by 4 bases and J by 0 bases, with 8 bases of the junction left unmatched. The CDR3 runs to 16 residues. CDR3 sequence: CASSANRDSPNYGYTF. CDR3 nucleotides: TGTGCCAGCAGTGCTAACCGGGACAGCCCTAACTATGGCTACACCTTC.

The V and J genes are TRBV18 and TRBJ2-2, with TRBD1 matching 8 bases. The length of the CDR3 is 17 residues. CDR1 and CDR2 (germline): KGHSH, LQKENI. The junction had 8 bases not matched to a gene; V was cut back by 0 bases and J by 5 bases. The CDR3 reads CASSPPVFRGQTGELFF. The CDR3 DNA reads TGTGCCAGCTCACCACCGGTGTTCAGGGGGCAGACCGGGGAGCTGTTTTTT.

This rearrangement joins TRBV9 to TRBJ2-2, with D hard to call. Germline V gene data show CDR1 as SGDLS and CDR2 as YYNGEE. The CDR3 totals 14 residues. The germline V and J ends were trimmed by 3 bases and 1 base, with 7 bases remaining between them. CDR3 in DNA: TGTGCCAGCAGCGGTCTTTTGAACACCGGGGAGCTGTTTTTT. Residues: CASSGLLNTGELFF.

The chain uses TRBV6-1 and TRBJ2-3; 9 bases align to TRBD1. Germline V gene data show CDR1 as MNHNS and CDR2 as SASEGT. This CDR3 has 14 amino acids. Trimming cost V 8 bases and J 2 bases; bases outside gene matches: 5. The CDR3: CASFRDRDTDTQYF. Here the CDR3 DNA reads TGTGCCAGCTTCCGGGACAGGGACACAGATACGCAGTATTTT.

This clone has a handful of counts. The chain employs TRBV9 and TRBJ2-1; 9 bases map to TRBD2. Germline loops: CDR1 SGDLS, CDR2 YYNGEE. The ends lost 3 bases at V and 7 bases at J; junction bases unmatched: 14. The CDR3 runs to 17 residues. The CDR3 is CASSGWAGGLYTNEQFF. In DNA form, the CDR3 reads TGTGCCAGCAGCGGATGGGCGGGAGGGCTCTATACAAATGAGCAGTTCTTC. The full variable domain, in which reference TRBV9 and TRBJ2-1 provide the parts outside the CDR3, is DSGVTQTPKHLITATGQRVTLRCSPRSGDLSVYWYQQSLDQGLQFLIQYYNGEERAKGNILERFSAQQFPDLHSELNLSSLELGDSALYFCASSGWAGGLYTNEQFFGPGTRLTVL.

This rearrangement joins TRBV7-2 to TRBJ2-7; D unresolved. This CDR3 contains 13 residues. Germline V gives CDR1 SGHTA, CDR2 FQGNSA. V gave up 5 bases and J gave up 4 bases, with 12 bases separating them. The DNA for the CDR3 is TGTGCCAGCAGCCTCTATAGCCTTTACGAGCAGTACTTC. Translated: CASSLYSLYEQYF.

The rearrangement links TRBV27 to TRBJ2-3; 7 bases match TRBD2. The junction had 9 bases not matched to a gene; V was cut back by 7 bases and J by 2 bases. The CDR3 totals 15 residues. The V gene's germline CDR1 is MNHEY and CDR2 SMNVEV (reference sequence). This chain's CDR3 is CASTPSGTTTDTQYF. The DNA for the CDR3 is TGTGCCAGCACCCCTTCCGGGACTACCACAGATACGCAGTATTTT.